What follows are 7 T cell receptor beta chains derived from one specimen sequenced in a study of blood T cells in healthy people across ages. The use of a sample-barcoded 5' primer and a J-beta primer mix characterized a second PCR of about 6 to 12 cycles. Each CDR3 protein is one row after TCRdb ran MiXCR on the 5' RACE reads. The sample contains 700,000 to 950,000 distinct CDR3 sequences, 58% of which appear only once. Sequences were obtained from blood. The receptors were sampled from a man aged 25 to 45 in good health.

The chain has TRBV4-3 and TRBJ2-1, with D hard to call. This CDR3 is 14 amino acids long. Between the trimmed V and J ends, which lost 4 bases and 3 bases, there was a span of 10 bases. Germline loops: CDR1 LGHNA, CDR2 YSLEER. The CDR3 region is CASSPLLGYNEQFF. As DNA, the CDR3 is TGCGCCAGCAGCCCTCTTCTCGGCTACAATGAGCAGTTCTTC.

V and J are TRBV5-1 and TRBJ2-2, with D maybe TRBD1 (6 bases). Trimming took off 0 bases at V and 4 bases at J, with 13 bases between the two ends. This CDR3 has 16 amino acids. CDR1 and CDR2 (germline): SGHRS, YFSETQ. As DNA, the CDR3 is TGCGCCAGCAGCTTGGACGGCAGGGGCCTCACCGGGGAGCTGTTTTTT. Protein sequence: CASSLDGRGLTGELFF.

The rearrangement links TRBV20-1 to TRBJ1-5; D gene unclear. The V end lost 6 bases, the J end lost 3 bases, and 12 bases lay between the germline ends. Germline loops: CDR1 DFQATT, CDR2 SNEGSKA (reference sequence). CDR3 length: 13 amino acids. The DNA of the CDR3 is TGCAGTGCGAACGACGGGATCAATCAGCCCCAGCATTTT. It is translated as CSANDGINQPQHF.

This clonotype was recorded only once. V usage is TRBV15 and J usage is TRBJ2-5, with D possibly TRBD2 on 6 matching bases. The length of the CDR3 is 15 residues. Trimming pared 0 bases from V and 9 bases from J, leaving 17 bases between. Germline lookup yields CDR1 LNHNV and CDR2 YYDKDF (reference sequence). This chain's CDR3 is CATSRDPIGTGAQYF. As DNA, the CDR3 is TGTGCCACCAGCAGAGATCCGATAGGGACGGGGGCCCAGTACTTC.

This clonotype was picked up many times. The chain joins TRBV20-1 to TRBJ2-5, with D unresolved. CDR3 length equals 13 residues. The V gene lost 4 bases and the J gene lost 1 base, with 10 bases spanning the gap. The germline V gene encodes CDR1 DFQATT and CDR2 SNEGSKA (reference sequence). CDR3 DNA: TGCAGTGCTACCCAATCGGTCCAAGAGACCCAGTACTTC. Protein product: CSATQSVQETQYF.

CDR3: CASSLFSGTGNNEQFF. In DNA, the CDR3 is TGTGCCAGCAGCTTATTCTCTGGAACGGGGAACAATGAGCAGTTCTTC. The chain recombines TRBV7-6 with TRBJ2-1, with TRBD2 as a possible D gene (5 bases). V lost 2 bases and J 5 bases, leaving 16 bases between the germline ends. Germline values: CDR1 SGHVS, CDR2 FNYEAQ. The CDR3 length is 16 residues.

This clonotype has just a few counts. The gene calls are TRBV28 and TRBJ2-5; D call uncertain. The tail of the sequence fits TRBJ2-7 better, so the J call may be wrong. This CDR3 comprises 12 residues. The germline gives CDR1 MDHEN, CDR2 SYDVKM. The DNA of the CDR3 is TGTGCCAGCAGTTTAAAATCGGTCGAGCAGTACTTC. The encoded protein is CASSLKSVEQYF.